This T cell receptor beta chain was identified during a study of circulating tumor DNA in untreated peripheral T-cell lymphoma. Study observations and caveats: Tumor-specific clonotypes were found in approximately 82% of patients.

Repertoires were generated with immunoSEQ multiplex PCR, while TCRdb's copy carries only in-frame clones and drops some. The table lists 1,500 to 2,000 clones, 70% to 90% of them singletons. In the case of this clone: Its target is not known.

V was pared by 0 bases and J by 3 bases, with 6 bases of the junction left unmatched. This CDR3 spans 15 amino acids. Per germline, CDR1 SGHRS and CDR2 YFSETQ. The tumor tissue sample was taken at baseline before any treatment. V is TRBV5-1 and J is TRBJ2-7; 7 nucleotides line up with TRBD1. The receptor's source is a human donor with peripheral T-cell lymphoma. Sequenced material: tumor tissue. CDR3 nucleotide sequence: TGCGCCAGCAGCTTGGGGACAGGAGAAATCTACGAGCAGTACTTC. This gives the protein CASSLGTGEIYEQYF.